The entry below describes one T cell receptor (beta chain). Its target is not known. Germline assignment: CDR1 SGHNT and CDR2 YYREEE (reference sequence). The V segment lost 2 bases and the J segment 3 bases; nucleotides outside the gene matches: 8. CDR3 size: 17 residues. Clones were sequenced by immunoSEQ multiplex PCR, and TCRdb holds only the in-frame ones, with some missing. The sample holds 95,000 to 150,000 clones; about 84% are singletons and the top ten take 2% to 2.5%. These data belong to a study of cytomegalovirus exposure and HLA in healthy donors. Study-level information: The same platform was used for the 130 or so validation repertoires and the 600 to 700 first-cohort repertoires, a later analysis reported.

The donors were in the approximately 120-subject validation cohort, distinct from the roughly 600-subject first cohort. Study-level points and caveats: Reported performance of the classifier showed diagnosis of cytomegalovirus status with high specificity and sensitivity.

This clonotype was sampled from a woman in her twenties or thirties in good health and CMV-seronegative. The chain recombines TRBV5-4 with TRBJ2-1; 10 nucleotides align to TRBD2. Material for sequencing was PBMCs. Here the CDR3 DNA reads TGTGCCAGCAGCTTAGGGCTAACTAGCGGGAACTACAATGAGCAGTTCTTC. This translates into CASSLGLTSGNYNEQFF.